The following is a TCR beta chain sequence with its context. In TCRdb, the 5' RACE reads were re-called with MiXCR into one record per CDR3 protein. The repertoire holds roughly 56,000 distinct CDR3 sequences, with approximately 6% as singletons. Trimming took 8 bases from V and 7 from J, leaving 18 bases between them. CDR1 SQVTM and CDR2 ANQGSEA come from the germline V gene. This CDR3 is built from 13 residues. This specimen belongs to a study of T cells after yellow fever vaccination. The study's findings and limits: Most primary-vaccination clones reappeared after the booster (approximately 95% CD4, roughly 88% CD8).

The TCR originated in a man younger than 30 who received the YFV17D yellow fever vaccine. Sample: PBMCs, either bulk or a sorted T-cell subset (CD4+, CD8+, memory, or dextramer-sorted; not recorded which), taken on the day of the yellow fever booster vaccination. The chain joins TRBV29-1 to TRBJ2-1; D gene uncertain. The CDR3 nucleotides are TGCAGCATCCCCTCCGACGTCCAAAATGAGCAGTTCTTC. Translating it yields CSIPSDVQNEQFF.